These T cell receptor beta chains were read from a single sample in a study of regulatory T cells in long-lasting Graves disease. TCRdb reprocessed the multiplex PCR reads via MiXCR and lists one record per CDR3 protein. The sample includes more than 400,000 distinct CDR3 sequences, about a sixth of them seen just once. The sample was also linked to a second study, of T cells in Graves' hyperthyroidism and ophthalmopathy.

This specimen consisted of peripheral blood mononuclear cells (PBMCs), obtained at new diagnosis, from a patient treated with antithyroid drugs. Receptors originate from a man aged 35-49 years with Graves disease. The conserved cysteine and the conserved F or W are not part of the CDR3 here. The order of the fields is CDR3 length, J gene, V gene, D gene, CDR3 protein. D genes are given only for firm matches.

>13|-|TRBV5-1|TRBD1
ASSLAIDRGHEQY
>13|TRBJ2-5|TRBV7-9|TRBD2
ASSRLAGPQETQY
>13|TRBJ1-1|TRBV30|-
AWSVWGTMNTEAF
>13|TRBJ2-7|TRBV28|-
ASSSQRDTTYEQY
>14|TRBJ1-5|TRBV15|TRBD1
ATTRRGQGHNQPQH
>15|TRBJ2-2|TRBV18|-
ASSPARDASNTGELF
>10|TRBJ2-1|TRBV12-5|TRBD1
ASGQGSNEQF
>12|TRBJ1-2|TRBV12-3/TRBV12-4|TRBD1
ASSSRTGIYGYT
>14|TRBJ2-1|TRBV5-5|TRBD1
ASSLEQDRGNNEQF
>13|TRBJ1-3|TRBV12-3/TRBV12-4|-
ASRLDRIRGNTIY
>15|TRBJ2-1|TRBV7-9|TRBD2
ASSLSLAGGAYNEQF
>13|TRBJ2-3|TRBV2|-
ASSGSSGSTDTQY
>13|TRBJ2-3|TRBV28|TRBD2
ASREAGASTDTQY
>10|TRBJ1-2|TRBV12-3/TRBV12-4|-
ASSYSGYGYT
>11|TRBJ2-7|TRBV28|-
ASSLGVIREQY
>16|TRBJ2-1|TRBV7-2|-
ASSPTSAFPSSYNEQF
>15|TRBJ2-7|TRBV24-1|TRBD2
ATSDPASGRSPYEQY
>13|TRBJ1-4|TRBV11-2|-
ASSFQWTSNEKLF
>13|TRBJ1-5|TRBV20-1|TRBD1
SARDRDRADQPQH
>14|TRBJ2-1|TRBV3-1|-
ASSQDRERAYNEQF
>11|TRBJ2-5|TRBV28|TRBD2
ASTGTSKETQY
>15|TRBJ2-4|TRBV7-8|-
ASSLGKLGIPKNIQY
>11|TRBJ1-1|TRBV12-3/TRBV12-4|-
ASSLGSPTEAF
>14|TRBJ2-1|TRBV7-2|TRBD2
ASSRRLAGAYNEQF